This TCR beta chain was captured in a study of blood T cell repertoires in COVID-19. The overall study: COVID-19 samples, acute and convalescent, were from the United States, Italy and Spain. Sample material is recorded as cDNA or gDNA derived from T cells, B-cell-depleted T cells, or PBMCs.

Participant-given clinical history determined each cohort assignment. This clone was recorded only once. V lost 7 bases and J lost 6; bases outside the gene matches: 15. Looked up from germline, CDR1 is MGHDK and CDR2 is SYGVNS. This CDR3 has 18 residues. Original analysis: By means of reference gene primer amplification, nucleated cell counts were estimated. Only in-frame clones appear in the TCRdb table, and some are missing; sequencing was by immunoSEQ multiplex PCR. That table furnishes V, J and clone size, whereas the DNA furnished D and trimming. This table has 280,000 or so clones, roughly 87% appearing once.

The clonotype was recovered from a woman aged 40 to 49 who had recovered from COVID-19. The sample consisted of PBMCs or T cells enriched from blood (not recorded which). The J gene is TRBJ2-1, the V gene TRBV25-1; 13 nucleotides align to TRBD2. The CDR3 nucleotides read TGTGCCAGCAAGGCGGGGACTAGCGGGAACCCCCGTGTCAATGAGCAGTTCTTC. It yields the protein CASKAGTSGNPRVNEQFF.